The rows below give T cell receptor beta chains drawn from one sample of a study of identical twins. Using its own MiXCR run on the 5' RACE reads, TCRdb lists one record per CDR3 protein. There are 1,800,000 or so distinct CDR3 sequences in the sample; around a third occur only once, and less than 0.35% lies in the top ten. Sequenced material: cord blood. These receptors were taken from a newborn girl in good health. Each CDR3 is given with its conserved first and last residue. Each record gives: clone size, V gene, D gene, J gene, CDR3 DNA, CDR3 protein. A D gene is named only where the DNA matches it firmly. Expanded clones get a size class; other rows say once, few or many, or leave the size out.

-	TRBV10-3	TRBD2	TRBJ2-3	TGTGCCATCAGTGACACTAGCGGGGGCAATACAGGTACGCAGTATTTT	CAISDTSGGNTGTQYF
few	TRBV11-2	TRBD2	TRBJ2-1	TGTGCCAGCAGCTCAACTCGGACTAGCGGGAGTTACAATGAGCAGTTCTTC	CASSSTRTSGSYNEQFF
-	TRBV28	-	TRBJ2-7	TGTGCCAGCAGTCTCTTAAGGCGCTACGAGCAGTACTTC	CASSLLRRYEQYF
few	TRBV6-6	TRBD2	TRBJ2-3	TGTGCCAGCAGCAGGACTAGCGGGGGGGATACAGATACGCAGTATTTT	CASSRTSGGDTDTQYF
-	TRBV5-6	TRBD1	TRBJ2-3	TGTGCCAGCAGCTTGGGGACAGGACCCCCTACGCAGTATTTT	CASSLGTGPPTQYF
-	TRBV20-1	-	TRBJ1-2	TGCAGTGCTAGTCCAGGGAGGGTTAAATACACCTTC	CSASPGRVKYTF
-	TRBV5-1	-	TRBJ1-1	TGCGCCAGCAGCTTGGCCGTATGGTGGTCAGGGACTGAAGCTTTCTTT	CASSLAVWWSGTEAFF
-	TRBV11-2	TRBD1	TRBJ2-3	TGTGCCAGCAGCTTAGGGGACAGGGGGTACACAGATACGCAGTATTTT	CASSLGDRGYTDTQYF
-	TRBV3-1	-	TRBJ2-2	TGTGCCAGCAGGGACATAGGGAGTCGGAACACCGGGGAGCTGTTTTTT	CASRDIGSRNTGELFF
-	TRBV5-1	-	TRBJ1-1	TGCGCCAGCTCTATTTGGGGGGGAGTCGCTGAAGCTTTCTTT	CASSIWGGVAEAFF
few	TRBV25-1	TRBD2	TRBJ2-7	TGTGCCAGCACGCTAGCGGGCTCCTACGAGCAGTACTTC	CASTLAGSYEQYF
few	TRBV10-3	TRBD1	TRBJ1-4	TGTGCCATCAGTGCCGCCGGGACAGGGGACGAAAAACTGTTTTTT	CAISAAGTGDEKLFF
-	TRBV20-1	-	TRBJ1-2	TGCAGTGCTAGTCGCGGGACTCCCTATGGCTACACCTTC	CSASRGTPYGYTF
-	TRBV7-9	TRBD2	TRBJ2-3	TGTGCCAGCAGCTTAAGACTAGCGAGAAGGACAGATACGCAGTATTTT	CASSLRLARRTDTQYF
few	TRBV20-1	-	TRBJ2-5	TGCAGTGCTAGCGAGTGGACCCCGATGGGGGAGACCCAGTACTTC	CSASEWTPMGETQYF
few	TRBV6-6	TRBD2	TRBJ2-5	TGTGCCAGCAGTGGTTTTAGCGGGAAGGTTGGAGGGTACTTC	CASSGFSGKVGGYF
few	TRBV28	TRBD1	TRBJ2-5	TGTGCCAGCAGTTTAGAGGGACAGGGCCTCCAAGAGACCCAGTACTTC	CASSLEGQGLQETQYF
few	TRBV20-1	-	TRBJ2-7	TGCAGTGCTAGAGATCCAGCGGGTGCCTACGAGCAGTACTTC	CSARDPAGAYEQYF
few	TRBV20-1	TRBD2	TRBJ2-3	TGCAGTGCTCACCACCCCGGGACTAGGACAGATACGCAGTATTTT	CSAHHPGTRTDTQYF
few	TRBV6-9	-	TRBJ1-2	TGTGCCAGCATCCGACAGAGCGGCTACACCTTC	CASIRQSGYTF
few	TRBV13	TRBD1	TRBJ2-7	TGTGCCAGCAGCCCGGACGGGCAGGGGGTCTACGAGCAGTACTTC	CASSPDGQGVYEQYF
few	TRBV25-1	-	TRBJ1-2	TGTGCCAGCAGTGAATGGGAAGGGGGCTACACCTTC	CASSEWEGGYTF